This T cell receptor beta chain was retrieved from a study of cytomegalovirus exposure and HLA in healthy donors. V was pared by 0 bases and J by 8 bases, with 7 bases of the junction left unmatched. The CDR3 consists of 16 residues. The germline V gene has CDR1 SGHRS and CDR2 YFSETQ. Study results and limitations: The authors later found HLA-associated TCR beta chains more clonally expanded than equally common others. After further analysis at a later stage, 16,951 TCR beta sequences were associated with HLA alleles at 0.05 false discovery rate.

Comment on this clone: The antigen remains unidentified.

It was with 60 Vbeta and 13 Jbeta primers that the PCR ran. Profiled with immunoSEQ multiplex PCR; TCRdb holds only in-frame clones, not every one. This table holds around 150,000 clones. The receptor was isolated from a woman aged 55-69 years in good health and CMV-seronegative. The gene calls are TRBV5-1 and TRBJ2-1, with 11 bases lining up with TRBD2. Material: PBMCs. CDR3 DNA: TGCGCCAGCAGCTTGGAACCTAGCGGGGGGCTCCATGAGCAGTTCTTC. This codes for CASSLEPSGGLHEQFF.